These T cell receptor beta chains were read from a single sample in a study of shared clonotypes between healthy human individuals. Repertoires were generated with immunoSEQ multiplex PCR, while TCRdb's copy carries only in-frame clones and drops some. Counted here are 330,000 or so clones, around 74% occurring once; the ten biggest clones make up 9% to 12%. The specimen sequenced was memory CD4+ T cells sorted from blood. The receptor set was obtained from a man between 25 and 39 years old in good health. Each CDR3 is given with its conserved first and last residue. The D gene is left open where the match is weak. A row's size may be missing; if present it is once, few, many or a size class.

D: TRBD1
V: TRBV7-3
length: 13
size: many
J: TRBJ2-1
DNA: TGTGCCAGCAGCTTAGGGACAGAAAATGAGCAGTTCTTC
CDR3: CASSLGTENEQFF

D: TRBD2
V: TRBV5-1
length: 15
size: .
J: TRBJ2-1
DNA: TGCGCCAGCAGCTTGGCTACTAGCGTGTTTAATGAGCAGTTCTTC
CDR3: CASSLATSVFNEQFF

D: .
V: TRBV5-1
length: 15
size: .
J: TRBJ1-1
DNA: TGCGCCAGCAGCTTGGCTTCGGAATGGAACACTGAAGCTTTCTTT
CDR3: CASSLASEWNTEAFF

D: TRBD1
V: TRBV30
length: 16
size: .
J: TRBJ1-3
DNA: TGTGCCTGGAGTCGGGGACAGGGGATAATCGGAAACACCATATATTTT
CDR3: CAWSRGQGIIGNTIYF

D: .
V: TRBV7-9
length: 15
size: .
J: TRBJ2-5
DNA: TGTGCCAGCAGCCCAGGGGCGGGCCCGTGGGAGACCCAGTACTTC
CDR3: CASSPGAGPWETQYF

D: .
V: TRBV7-9
length: 12
size: .
J: TRBJ1-3
DNA: TGTGCCAGCAGCCCCCCGGGGAACACCATATATTTT
CDR3: CASSPPGNTIYF

D: TRBD1
V: TRBV10-3
length: 20
size: .
J: TRBJ2-1
DNA: TGTGCCATCAGTTATCCGGACAGGGCCGGGGACGGGACCTCCTACAATGAGCAGTTCTTC
CDR3: CAISYPDRAGDGTSYNEQFF

D: TRBD2
V: TRBV5-1
length: 14
size: .
J: TRBJ2-1
DNA: TGCGCCAGCAGGCGAGCGGGAGGGTACAATGAGCAGTTCTTC
CDR3: CASRRAGGYNEQFF

D: .
V: TRBV5-1
length: 14
size: .
J: TRBJ2-2
DNA: TGCGCCAGCAGCCCGGACGGGGGCGGCGGGGAGCTGTTTTTT
CDR3: CASSPDGGGGELFF

D: .
V: TRBV7-9
length: 17
size: .
J: TRBJ1-4
DNA: TGTGCCAGCAGCTCCACCCCCGGATCTCTCATTAATGAAAAACTGTTTTTT
CDR3: CASSSTPGSLINEKLFF